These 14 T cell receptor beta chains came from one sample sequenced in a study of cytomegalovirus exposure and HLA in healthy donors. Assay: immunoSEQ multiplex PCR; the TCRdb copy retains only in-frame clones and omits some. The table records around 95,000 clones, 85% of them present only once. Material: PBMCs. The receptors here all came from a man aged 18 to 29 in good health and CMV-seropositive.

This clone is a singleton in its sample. CDR3 nucleotide sequence: TGTGCCAGCAGCCCGACAACCGGGACAGGGTTCTCCTACGAGCAGTACTTC. Translation gives CASSPTTGTGFSYEQYF. The chain joins TRBV7-6 to TRBJ2-7, with 9 bases identical to TRBD1. With 5 bases clipped from V and 0 bases from J, the junction kept 11 bases outside the gene matches. The V gene's germline CDR1 is SGHVS and CDR2 FNYEAQ. There are 17 residues in the CDR3.

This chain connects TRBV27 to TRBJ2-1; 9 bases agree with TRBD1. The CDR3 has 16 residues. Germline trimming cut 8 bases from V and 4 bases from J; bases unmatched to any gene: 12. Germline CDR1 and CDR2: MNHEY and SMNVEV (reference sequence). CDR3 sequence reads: CASHRVGTGNYNEQFF. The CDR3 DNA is TGTGCCAGCCACCGGGTCGGGACAGGGAATTACAATGAGCAGTTCTTC.

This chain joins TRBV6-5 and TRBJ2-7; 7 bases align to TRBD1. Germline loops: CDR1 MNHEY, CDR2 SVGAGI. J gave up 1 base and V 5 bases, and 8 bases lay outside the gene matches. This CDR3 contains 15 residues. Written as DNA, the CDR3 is TGTGCCAGCAGTGCGTCCGGGACAGTATCCTACGAGCAGTACTTC. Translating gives CASSASGTVSYEQYF.

The CDR3 bases are TGTGCCAGCAGTCGAGGTTATGGAGATACGCAGTATTTT. Translation gives CASSRGYGDTQYF. V usage is TRBV27 and J usage is TRBJ2-3; no definite D call. V was trimmed by 5 bases and J by 5 bases, leaving 11 bases between them. Germline CDR1 reads MNHEY; CDR2 reads SMNVEV (reference sequence). The CDR3 is 13 amino acids.

CDR3 DNA: TGTGCCAGCAGCCAACGGCGGGTGAACACCGGGGAGCTGTTTTTT. It translates to CASSQRRVNTGELFF. The V gene is TRBV16, the J gene TRBJ2-2; possibly TRBD2 for D (5 bases). The V gene's germline CDR1 is KGHSY and CDR2 FQNENV. This CDR3 is 15 amino acids long. V was pared by 2 bases and J by 1 base, with 8 bases between. Variable domain in full (rest from reference TRBV16 and TRBJ2-2): GEEVAQTPKHLVRGEGQKAKLYCAPIKGHSYVFWYQQVLKNEFKFLISFQNENVFDETGMPKERFSAKCLPNSPCSLEIQATKLEDSAVYFCASSQRRVNTGELFFGEGSRLTVL.

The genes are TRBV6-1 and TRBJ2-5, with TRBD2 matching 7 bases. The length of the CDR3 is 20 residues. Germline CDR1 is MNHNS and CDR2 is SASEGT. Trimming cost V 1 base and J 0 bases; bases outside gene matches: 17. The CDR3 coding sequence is TGTGCCAGCAGTGAAGAATTGGAGGGGCCGGGGGGAACCTACCAAGAGACCCAGTACTTC. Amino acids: CASSEELEGPGGTYQETQYF.

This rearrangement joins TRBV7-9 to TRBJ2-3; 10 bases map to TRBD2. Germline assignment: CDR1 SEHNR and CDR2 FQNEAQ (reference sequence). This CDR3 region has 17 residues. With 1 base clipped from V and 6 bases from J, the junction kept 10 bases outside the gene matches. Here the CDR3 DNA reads TGTGCCAGCAGCTTAGTATCAGCGGGAGGGCTGGGGGATACGCAGTATTTT. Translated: CASSLVSAGGLGDTQYF.

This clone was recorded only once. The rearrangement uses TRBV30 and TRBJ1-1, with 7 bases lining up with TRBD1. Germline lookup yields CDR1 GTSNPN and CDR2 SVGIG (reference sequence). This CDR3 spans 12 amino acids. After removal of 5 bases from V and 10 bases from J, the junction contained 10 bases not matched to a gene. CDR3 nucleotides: TGTGCCTGGGGCGAAGGGGGCCGAGGAGCTTTCTTT. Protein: CAWGEGGRGAFF.

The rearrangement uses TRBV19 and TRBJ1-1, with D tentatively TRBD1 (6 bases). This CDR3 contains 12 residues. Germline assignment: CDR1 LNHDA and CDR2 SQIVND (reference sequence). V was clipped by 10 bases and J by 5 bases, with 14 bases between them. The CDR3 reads CATRGAWTEAFF. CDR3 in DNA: TGTGCCACTAGGGGGGCTTGGACTGAAGCTTTCTTT.

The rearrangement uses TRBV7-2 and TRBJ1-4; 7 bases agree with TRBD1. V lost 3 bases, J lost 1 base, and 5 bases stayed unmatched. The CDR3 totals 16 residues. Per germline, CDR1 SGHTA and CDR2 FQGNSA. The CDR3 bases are TGTGCCAGCAGCTTTTCCCGACAGGGAACTAATGAAAAACTGTTTTTT. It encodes CASSFSRQGTNEKLFF.

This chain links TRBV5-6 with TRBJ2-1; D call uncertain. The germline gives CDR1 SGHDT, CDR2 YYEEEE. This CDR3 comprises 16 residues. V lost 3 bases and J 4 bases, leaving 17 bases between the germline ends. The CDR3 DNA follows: TGTGCCAGCAGCTCTACTATACTTGTGACTTACAATGAGCAGTTCTTC. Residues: CASSSTILVTYNEQFF.

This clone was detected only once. This chain's CDR3 is CASSRQGETQYF. The CDR3 coding sequence is TGTGCCAGCAGCCGACAGGGAGAGACCCAGTACTTC. The V and J genes are TRBV6-5 and TRBJ2-5; 7 bases line up with TRBD1. This CDR3 comprises 12 residues. CDR1 is MNHEY, CDR2 SVGAGI, per germline. V was clipped by 6 bases and J by 4 bases; unmatched bases: 2.

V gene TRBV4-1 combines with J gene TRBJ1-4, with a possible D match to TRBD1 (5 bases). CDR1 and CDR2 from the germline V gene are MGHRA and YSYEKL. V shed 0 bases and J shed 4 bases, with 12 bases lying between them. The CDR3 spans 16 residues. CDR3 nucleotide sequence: TGCGCCAGCAGCCAAGAGGGCAGGGAGGGTAATGAAAAACTGTTTTTT. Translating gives CASSQEGREGNEKLFF.

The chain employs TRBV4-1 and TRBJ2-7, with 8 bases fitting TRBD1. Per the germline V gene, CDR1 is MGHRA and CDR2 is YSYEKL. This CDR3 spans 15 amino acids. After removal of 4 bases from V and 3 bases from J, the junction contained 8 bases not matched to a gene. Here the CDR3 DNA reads TGCGCCAGCAGCCGCCCTGGGACAGGTCGCTACGAGCAGTACTTC. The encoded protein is CASSRPGTGRYEQYF.